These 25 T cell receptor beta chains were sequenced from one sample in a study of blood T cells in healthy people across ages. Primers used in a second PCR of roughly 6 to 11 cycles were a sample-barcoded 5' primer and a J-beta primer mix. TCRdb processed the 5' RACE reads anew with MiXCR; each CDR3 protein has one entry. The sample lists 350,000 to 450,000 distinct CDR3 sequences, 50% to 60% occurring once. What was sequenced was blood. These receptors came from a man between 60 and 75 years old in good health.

CDR3 protein: CASSSGLAGIYEQYF. CDR3 DNA sequence: TGTGCCAGCAGTTCCGGACTAGCGGGGATCTACGAGCAGTACTTC. The gene calls are TRBV28 and TRBJ2-4; 12 nucleotides match TRBD2. Near its end, the DNA agrees better with TRBJ2-7, so the J call may be wrong. The CDR3 is 15 amino acids. The germline V gene has CDR1 MDHEN and CDR2 SYDVKM.

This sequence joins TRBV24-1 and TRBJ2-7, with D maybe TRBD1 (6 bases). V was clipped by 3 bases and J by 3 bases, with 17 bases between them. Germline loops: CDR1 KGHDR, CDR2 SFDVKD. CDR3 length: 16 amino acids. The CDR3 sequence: CATSDPRGHTNYEQYF. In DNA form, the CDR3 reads TGTGCCACCAGTGATCCACGGGGACATACTAACTACGAGCAGTACTTC.

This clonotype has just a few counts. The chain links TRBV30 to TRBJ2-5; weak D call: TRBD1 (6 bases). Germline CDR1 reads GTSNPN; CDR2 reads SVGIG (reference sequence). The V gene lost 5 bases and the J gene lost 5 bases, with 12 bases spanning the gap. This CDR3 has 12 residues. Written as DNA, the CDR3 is TGTGCCTGGGGCTGGGGGCTGGAGACCCAGTACTTC. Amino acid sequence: CAWGWGLETQYF.

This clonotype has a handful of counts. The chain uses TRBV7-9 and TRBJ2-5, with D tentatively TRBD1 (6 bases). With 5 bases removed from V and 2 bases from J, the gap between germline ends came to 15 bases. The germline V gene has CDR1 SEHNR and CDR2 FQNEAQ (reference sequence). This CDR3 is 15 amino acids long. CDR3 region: CASSPRTEEQETQYF. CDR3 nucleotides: TGTGCCAGCAGCCCGAGGACAGAAGAGCAAGAGACCCAGTACTTC.

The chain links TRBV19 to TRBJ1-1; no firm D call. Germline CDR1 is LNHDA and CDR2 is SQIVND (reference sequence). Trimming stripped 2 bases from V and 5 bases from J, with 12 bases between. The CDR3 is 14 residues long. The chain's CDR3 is CASSIRRGGTEAFF. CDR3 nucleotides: TGTGCCAGTAGTATACGCCGAGGAGGAACTGAAGCTTTCTTT. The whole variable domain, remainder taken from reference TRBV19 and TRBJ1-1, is DGGITQSPKYLFRKEGQNVTLSCEQNLNHDAMYWYRQDPGQGLRLIYYSQIVNDFQKGDIAEGYSVSREKKESFPLTVTSAQKNPTAFYLCASSIRRGGTEAFFGQGTRLTVV.

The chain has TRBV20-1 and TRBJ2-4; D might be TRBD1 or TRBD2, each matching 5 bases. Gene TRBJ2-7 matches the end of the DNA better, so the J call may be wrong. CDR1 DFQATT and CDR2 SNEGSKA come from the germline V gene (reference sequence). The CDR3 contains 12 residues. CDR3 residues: CSAKRGTYEQYF. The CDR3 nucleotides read TGCAGTGCAAAACGGGGCACCTACGAGCAGTACTTC.

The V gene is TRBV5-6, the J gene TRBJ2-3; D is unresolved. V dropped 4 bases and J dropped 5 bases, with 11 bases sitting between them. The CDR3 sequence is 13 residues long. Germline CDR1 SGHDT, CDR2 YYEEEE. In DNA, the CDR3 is TGTGCCAGCAGCGTGGAATCCCAAGATACGCAGTATTTT. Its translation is CASSVESQDTQYF.

The CDR3 DNA sequence: TGCGCCAGCAGCTTGCAACAGGGAGGGTACAATGAGCAGTTCTTC. This encodes CASSLQQGGYNEQFF. This chain connects TRBV5-1 to TRBJ2-1, with D possibly TRBD2 on 7 matching bases. Trimming cost V 1 base and J 4 bases, with 12 bases left between them. The CDR3 sequence is 15 residues long. Germline CDR1 is SGHRS and CDR2 is YFSETQ.

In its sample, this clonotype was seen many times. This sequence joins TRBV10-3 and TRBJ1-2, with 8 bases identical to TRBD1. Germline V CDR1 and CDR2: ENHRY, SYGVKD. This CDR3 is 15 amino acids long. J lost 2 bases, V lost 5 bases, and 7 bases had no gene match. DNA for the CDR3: TGTGCCATCAGTCCCGGGACAGGAGACAACTATGGCTACACCTTC. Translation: CAISPGTGDNYGYTF.

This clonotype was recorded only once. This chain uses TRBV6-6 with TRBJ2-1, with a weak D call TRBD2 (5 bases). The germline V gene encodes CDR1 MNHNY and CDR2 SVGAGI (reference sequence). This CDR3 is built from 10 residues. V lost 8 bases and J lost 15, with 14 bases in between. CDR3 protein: CASLGSKRFF. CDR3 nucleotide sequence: TGTGCCAGCCTGGGGAGTAAGCGGTTCTTC.

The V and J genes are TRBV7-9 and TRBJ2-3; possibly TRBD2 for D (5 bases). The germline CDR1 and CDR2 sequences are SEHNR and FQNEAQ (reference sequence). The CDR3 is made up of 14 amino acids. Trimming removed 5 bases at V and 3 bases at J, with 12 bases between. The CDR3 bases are TGTGCCAGCAGCCGGACTGCACAAACAGATACGCAGTATTTT. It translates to CASSRTAQTDTQYF. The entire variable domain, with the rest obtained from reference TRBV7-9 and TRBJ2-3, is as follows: DTGVSQNPRHKITKRGQNVTFRCDPISEHNRLYWYRQTLGQGPEFLTYFQNEAQLEKSRLLSDRFSAERPKGSFSTLEIQRTEQGDSAMYLCASSRTAQTDTQYFGPGTRLTVL.

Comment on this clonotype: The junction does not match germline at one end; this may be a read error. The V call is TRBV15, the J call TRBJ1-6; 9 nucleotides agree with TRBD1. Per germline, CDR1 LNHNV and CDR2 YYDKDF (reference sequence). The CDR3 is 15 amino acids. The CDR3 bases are TGTGCCACCAGCACCCGGACAGGGGTATATTCACCCCTCTACTTT. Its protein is CATSTRTGVYSPLYF.

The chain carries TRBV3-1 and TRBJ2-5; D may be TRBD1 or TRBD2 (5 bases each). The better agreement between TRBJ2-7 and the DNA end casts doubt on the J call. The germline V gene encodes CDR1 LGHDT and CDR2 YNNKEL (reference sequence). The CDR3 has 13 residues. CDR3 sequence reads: CASSQVGGYEQYF. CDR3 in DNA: TGTGCCAGCAGCCAAGTTGGGGGCTACGAGCAGTACTTC.

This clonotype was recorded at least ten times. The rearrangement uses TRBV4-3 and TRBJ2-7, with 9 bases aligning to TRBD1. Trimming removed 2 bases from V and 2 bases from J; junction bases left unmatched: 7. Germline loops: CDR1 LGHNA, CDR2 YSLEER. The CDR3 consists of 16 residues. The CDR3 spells CASSQSSGQGAYEQYF. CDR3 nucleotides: TGCGCCAGCAGCCAAAGCTCGGGACAGGGAGCCTACGAGCAGTACTTC.

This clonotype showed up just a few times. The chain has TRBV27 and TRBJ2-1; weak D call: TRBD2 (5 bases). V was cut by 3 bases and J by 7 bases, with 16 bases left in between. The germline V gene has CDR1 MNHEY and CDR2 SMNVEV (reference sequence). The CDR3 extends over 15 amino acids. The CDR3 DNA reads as TGTGCCAGCAGTTTGGAAGCTTGGCGAGGGAATGAGCAGTTCTTC. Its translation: CASSLEAWRGNEQFF.

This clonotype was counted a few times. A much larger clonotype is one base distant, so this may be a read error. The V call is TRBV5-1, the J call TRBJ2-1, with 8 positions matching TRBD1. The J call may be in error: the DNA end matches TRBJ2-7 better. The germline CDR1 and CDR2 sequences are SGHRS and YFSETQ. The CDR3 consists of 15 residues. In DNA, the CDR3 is TGCGCCAGCAGCGCAGGACAGGGTTTCTACAATGAGCAGTACTTC. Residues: CASSAGQGFYNEQYF.

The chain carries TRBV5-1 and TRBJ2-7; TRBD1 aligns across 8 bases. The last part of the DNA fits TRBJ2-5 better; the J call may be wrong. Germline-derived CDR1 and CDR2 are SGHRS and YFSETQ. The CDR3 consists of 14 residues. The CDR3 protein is CASSPQTGAETQYF. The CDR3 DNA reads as TGCGCCAGCAGCCCGCAGACAGGGGCTGAGACCCAGTACTTC.

In DNA form, the CDR3 reads TGTGCCAGCAGCCAACCGAGAACAGGGGTTCACTACGAGCAGTACTTC. Its translation: CASSQPRTGVHYEQYF. The genes are TRBV3-1 and TRBJ2-7; 7 positions match TRBD1. Germline CDR1 is LGHDT and CDR2 is YNNKEL (reference sequence). There are 16 residues in the CDR3. With V trimmed by 2 bases and J by 3 bases, 10 bases remained unmatched.

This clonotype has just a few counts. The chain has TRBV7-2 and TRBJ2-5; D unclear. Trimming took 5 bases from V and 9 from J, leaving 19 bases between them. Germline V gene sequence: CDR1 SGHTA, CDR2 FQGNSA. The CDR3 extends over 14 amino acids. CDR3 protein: CASSPPGPPYAQYF. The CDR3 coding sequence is TGTGCCAGCAGCCCTCCGGGCCCCCCTTACGCCCAGTACTTC.

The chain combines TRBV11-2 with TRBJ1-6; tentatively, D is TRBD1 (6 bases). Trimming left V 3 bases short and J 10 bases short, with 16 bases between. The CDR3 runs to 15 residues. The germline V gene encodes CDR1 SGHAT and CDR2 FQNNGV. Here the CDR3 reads CASSFILRGQSPLHF. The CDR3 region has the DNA TGTGCCAGCAGCTTTATTCTCAGGGGTCAGTCACCCCTCCACTTT. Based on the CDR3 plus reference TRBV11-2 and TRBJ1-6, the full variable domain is EAGVAQSPRYKIIEKRQSVAFWCNPISGHATLYWYQQILGQGPKLLIQFQNNGVVDDSQLPKDRFSAERLKGVDSTLKIQPAKLEDSAVYLCASSFILRGQSPLHFGNGTRLTVT.

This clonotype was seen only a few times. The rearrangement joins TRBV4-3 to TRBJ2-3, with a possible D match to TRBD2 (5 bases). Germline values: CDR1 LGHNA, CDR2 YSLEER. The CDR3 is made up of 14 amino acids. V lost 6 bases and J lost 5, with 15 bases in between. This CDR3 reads CASRRDIGKDTQYF. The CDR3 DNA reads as TGCGCCAGCAGGCGCGACATCGGGAAAGATACGCAGTATTTT.

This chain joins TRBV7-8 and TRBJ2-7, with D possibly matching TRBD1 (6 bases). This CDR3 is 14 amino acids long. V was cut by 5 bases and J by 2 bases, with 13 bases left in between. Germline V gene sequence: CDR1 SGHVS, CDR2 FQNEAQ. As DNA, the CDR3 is TGTGCCAGCAGCGTCCGGGACACGGCCTACGAGCAGTACTTC. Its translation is CASSVRDTAYEQYF.

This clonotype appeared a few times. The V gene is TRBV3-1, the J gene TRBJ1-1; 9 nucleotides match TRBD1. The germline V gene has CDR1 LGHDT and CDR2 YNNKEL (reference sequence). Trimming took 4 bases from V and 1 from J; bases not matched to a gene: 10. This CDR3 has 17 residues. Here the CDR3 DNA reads TGTGCCAGCAGCCGACCTACAGGGGGCGCCGGGAACACTGAAGCTTTCTTT. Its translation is CASSRPTGGAGNTEAFF.

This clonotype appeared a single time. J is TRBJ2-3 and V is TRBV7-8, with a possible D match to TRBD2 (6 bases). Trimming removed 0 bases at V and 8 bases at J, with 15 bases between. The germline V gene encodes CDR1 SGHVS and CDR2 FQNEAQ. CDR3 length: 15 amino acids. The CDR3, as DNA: TGTGCCAGCAGCTTAGCGGGCGGGGATGGGGGTACGCAGTATTTT. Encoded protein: CASSLAGGDGGTQYF.

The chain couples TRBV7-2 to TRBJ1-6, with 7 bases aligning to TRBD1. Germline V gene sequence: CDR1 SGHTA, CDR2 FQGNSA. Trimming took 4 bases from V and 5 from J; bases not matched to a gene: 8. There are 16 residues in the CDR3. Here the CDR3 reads CASSSTQGINNSPLHF. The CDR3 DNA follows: TGTGCCAGCAGCTCTACACAGGGGATCAATAATTCACCCCTCCACTTT.